A selection of T cell receptor beta chains follows, all from one sample in a study of T cells after yellow fever vaccination. A single record per CDR3 protein comes from TCRdb applying MiXCR to the 5' RACE reads. Here the sample spans approximately 300,000 distinct CDR3 sequences, about 6.9% being singletons. The sample consisted of PBMCs, taken about 49 days after the first yellow fever vaccination. The receptors were sampled from a young man who received the YFV17D yellow fever vaccine. Both conserved end residues are part of each CDR3. D genes are given only for firm matches. Clone sizes are given selectively: once, few, many, or a class where the clone is expanded.

CDR3,DNA,J,V,D,size
CSARKTAASMNTEAFF,TGCAGTGCTAGGAAGACAGCCGCGAGTATGAACACTGAAGCTTTCTTT,TRBJ1-1,TRBV20-1,NA,few
CASSSDRDQETQYF,TGTGCCAGCAGTTCTGACCGGGACCAAGAGACCCAGTACTTC,TRBJ2-5,TRBV12-3/TRBV12-4,NA,many
CAWTPTRDRNEQYF,TGTGCCTGGACTCCGACGAGGGATCGGAACGAGCAGTACTTC,TRBJ2-7,TRBV30,NA,few
CASSLTRDSASTDTQYF,TGCGCCAGCAGCTTAACCCGGGACAGTGCATCGACAGATACGCAGTATTTT,TRBJ2-3,TRBV5-1,TRBD1,many
CASSLASPGRGGRGGTQYF,TGCGCCAGCAGCTTGGCCTCCCCCGGACGGGGGGGCCGGGGGGGTACGCAGTATTTT,TRBJ2-3,TRBV5-1,TRBD2,NA
CSARPRQGTDTEAFF,TGCAGTGCTAGACCCAGACAGGGAACAGACACTGAAGCTTTCTTT,TRBJ1-1,TRBV20-1,TRBD1,few
CASSLSRGSGANVLTF,TGTGCCAGCAGCTTGTCTCGGGGGTCTGGGGCCAACGTCCTGACTTTC,TRBJ2-6,TRBV7-6,NA,many
CASSYRGRGDLGNEQFF,TGTGCCAGCAGTTACCGCGGGCGGGGGGACTTAGGCAATGAGCAGTTCTTC,TRBJ2-1,TRBV6-2/TRBV6-3,TRBD2,few
CASSSMSGGANNEQFF,TGTGCCAGTAGTTCCATGAGCGGGGGGGCCAACAATGAGCAGTTCTTC,TRBJ2-1,TRBV19,TRBD2,NA
CATQGATGELFF,TGTGCCACCCAAGGGGCCACCGGGGAGCTGTTTTTT,TRBJ2-2,TRBV5-6,NA,NA
CASSQSSGATKNIQYF,TGCGCCAGCAGCCAAAGTTCGGGGGCCACCAAAAACATTCAGTACTTC,TRBJ2-4,TRBV5-1,NA,many
CATSTIKGGPNTEAFF,TGTGCCACCAGCACGATCAAGGGGGGGCCGAACACTGAAGCTTTCTTT,TRBJ1-1,TRBV15,NA,few
CASSFLRQGGELFF,TGTGCCAGCAGCTTTCTTCGACAGGGAGGGGAGCTGTTTTTT,TRBJ2-2,TRBV11-2,TRBD1,many
CSARPSWRGGTDTQYF,TGCAGTGCTAGGCCCTCCTGGCGGGGGGGGACAGATACGCAGTATTTT,TRBJ2-3,TRBV20-1,TRBD2,NA
CSADSGKSRTSNQPQHF,TGCAGTGCCGATTCGGGGAAAAGCAGGACGAGCAATCAGCCCCAGCATTTT,TRBJ1-5,TRBV20-1,NA,many
CASTFSGRGNQPQHF,TGTGCCAGCACCTTCAGCGGCAGGGGCAATCAGCCCCAGCATTTT,TRBJ1-5,TRBV7-2,NA,few
CASSSPRGPDRVIREQFF,TGTGCCAGCAGCTCCCCTCGTGGCCCGGACAGGGTAATACGGGAGCAGTTCTTC,TRBJ2-1,TRBV11-2,TRBD1,few
CSARDDRAPWEKLFF,TGCAGTGCTAGAGATGACAGGGCGCCGTGGGAAAAACTGTTTTTT,TRBJ1-4,TRBV20-1,TRBD1,many
CASSPPGGGGEQYF,TGTGCCAGCAGCCCACCGGGCGGTGGGGGCGAGCAGTACTTC,TRBJ2-7,TRBV7-2,NA,few
CASSLERAGYTF,TGTGCCAGCAGCTTAGAGAGGGCTGGCTACACCTTC,TRBJ1-2,TRBV11-2,NA,few
CASTLPVTNTGELFF,TGTGCCAGCACCCTACCAGTCACTAACACCGGGGAGCTGTTTTTT,TRBJ2-2,TRBV7-9,NA,few
CSATKLGGGPRNEQFF,TGCAGTGCTACCAAACTTGGGGGAGGCCCTCGGAATGAGCAGTTCTTC,TRBJ2-1,TRBV20-1,NA,few
CAGSPQGSSYGYTF,TGTGCCGGCAGCCCCCAGGGCTCCTCCTATGGCTACACCTTC,TRBJ1-2,TRBV7-2,NA,NA
CASSSRGVTEAFF,TGTGCCAGCAGCTCCCGCGGCGTCACTGAAGCTTTCTTT,TRBJ1-1,TRBV7-2,NA,NA
CASSLPQGIQYF,TGTGCCAGCAGCCTACCACAAGGCATTCAGTACTTC,TRBJ2-4,TRBV28,NA,few
CASSARPATGELFF,TGTGCCAGCAGCGCGCGTCCCGCCACCGGGGAGCTGTTTTTT,TRBJ2-2,TRBV7-2,NA,few
CASSLRGQASSYNSPLHF,TGTGCCAGCAGCTTACGGGGGCAGGCAAGCTCCTATAATTCACCCCTCCACTTT,TRBJ1-6,TRBV7-8,NA,once
CASSAEAGLAKNIQYF,TGTGCCAGCAGTGCTGAAGCGGGGTTAGCCAAAAACATTCAGTACTTC,TRBJ2-4,TRBV6-4,TRBD2,many
CASSNKGLAVYNEQFF,TGTGCCAGCAGCAACAAAGGACTAGCGGTTTACAATGAGCAGTTCTTC,TRBJ2-1,TRBV7-2,TRBD2,NA
CASSNAGTRQGDTQYF,TGTGCCAGCAGTAACGCCGGGACTAGGCAGGGAGATACGCAGTATTTT,TRBJ2-3,TRBV4-2,TRBD2,once
CASSLGAQGSEKLFF,TGTGCCAGCAGCTTAGGGGCGCAGGGTTCGGAAAAACTGTTTTTT,TRBJ1-4,TRBV7-6,NA,few
CASSLAGPEDYGYTF,TGCGCCAGCAGCCTAGCTGGCCCGGAGGACTATGGCTACACCTTC,TRBJ1-2,TRBV4-1,NA,NA
CASKGQGDYEQYF,TGTGCCAGCAAGGGTCAGGGGGACTACGAGCAGTACTTC,TRBJ2-7,TRBV6-1,TRBD1,few
CASSPPHRRVNTIYF,TGTGCCAGCTCACCACCCCACAGACGAGTAAACACCATATATTTT,TRBJ1-3,TRBV18,NA,few
CASSQTTHYEQYF,TGTGCCAGCAGCCAAACCACGCACTACGAGCAGTACTTC,TRBJ2-7,TRBV14,NA,few
CSARVPLVSHDTQYF,TGCAGTGCTAGAGTCCCGTTAGTAAGCCATGATACGCAGTATTTT,TRBJ2-3,TRBV20-1,NA,NA
CSARDPGRGPEGELFF,TGCAGTGCTAGAGATCCGGGCAGGGGGCCTGAAGGGGAGCTGTTTTTT,TRBJ2-2,TRBV20-1,TRBD1,NA
CASSQSGSGTLGDTQYF,TGCGCCAGCAGCCAAAGTGGGTCAGGGACCCTCGGGGATACGCAGTATTTT,TRBJ2-3,TRBV4-1,NA,many
CSARTSGGAGETQYF,TGCAGTGCTAGAACCAGCGGGGGGGCGGGAGAGACCCAGTACTTC,TRBJ2-5,TRBV20-1,TRBD2,few
CASSQDWDRFREQFF,TGCGCCAGCAGCCAAGATTGGGACAGGTTTCGTGAGCAGTTCTTC,TRBJ2-1,TRBV4-3,TRBD1,NA
CASSFRGGSFYEQYF,TGTGCCAGCAGTTTCCGGGGGGGCAGTTTCTACGAGCAGTACTTC,TRBJ2-7,TRBV27,TRBD2,many
CATSRDRRGDTQYF,TGTGCCACCAGCAGAGATCGGAGGGGAGATACGCAGTATTTT,TRBJ2-3,TRBV15,NA,few
CASSLGTGKLDTQYF,TGTGCCAGCAGCTTAGGGACAGGGAAGTTGGATACGCAGTATTTT,TRBJ2-3,TRBV7-9,TRBD1,NA
CSARSKGQGDYEQYF,TGCAGTGCTAGATCCAAGGGACAGGGAGACTACGAGCAGTACTTC,TRBJ2-7,TRBV20-1,TRBD1,many